The T cell receptor beta chain under discussion was sequenced for a study of T cell responses to AZD1222 COVID-19 vaccine. The V and J ends lost 0 bases and 4 bases respectively, with 12 bases between them. The CDR3 is made up of 14 amino acids. In germline, CDR1 is GTSNPN, CDR2 SVGIG (reference sequence). Study-wide results and caveats: Unmutated regions of variants are reportedly targeted by nearly half of spike-specific TCRs. Among the donors, most were white British and more were female, and clonal diversity was possibly underestimated. The CD4 TCRs associated with vaccination extended across spike and predominated at 160-218 and 743-854.

To note about this clone: Its antigen is as yet unknown.

Profiled with immunoSEQ multiplex PCR; TCRdb holds only in-frame clones, not every one. The sample lists some 150,000 clones, over 75% occurring once. This receptor was obtained from an adult in good health. This specimen was peripheral blood, taken on day 0 of AZD1222 vaccination. J is TRBJ1-1 and V is TRBV30, with D uncertain. The CDR3 here is CAWSVSGSSTEAFF. The DNA of the CDR3 is TGTGCCTGGAGTGTATCCGGGAGCAGCACTGAAGCTTTCTTT. Full variable domain (rest looked up from reference TRBV30 and TRBJ1-1): SQTIHQWPATLVQPVGSPLSLECTVEGTSNPNLYWYRQAAGRGLQLLFYSVGIGQISSEVPQNLSASRPQDRQFILSSKKLLLSDSGFYLCAWSVSGSSTEAFFGQGTRLTVV.